This entry features one TCR beta chain sequence. This record comes from a study of PD-L1 blockade in urothelial cancer. The CDR3 totals 16 residues. V was clipped by 5 bases and J by 0 bases; unmatched bases: 9. In germline, CDR1 is SGHNT, CDR2 YYREEE (reference sequence). The assay was immunoSEQ multiplex PCR, and TCRdb's table has in-frame clones only and misses some. The sample lists 30,000 to 40,000 clones; approximately 80% were seen once. This chain joins TRBV5-4 and TRBJ2-3, with 7 nucleotides matching TRBD1. Here the sequenced sample was PBMCs, taken around atezolizumab (anti-PD-L1) treatment. The source is a man in his 70s with urothelial cancer. The CDR3 spells CASRPGTVASTDTQYF. The CDR3 DNA reads TGTGCCAGCAGGCCCGGGACAGTAGCTAGCACAGATACGCAGTATTTT.